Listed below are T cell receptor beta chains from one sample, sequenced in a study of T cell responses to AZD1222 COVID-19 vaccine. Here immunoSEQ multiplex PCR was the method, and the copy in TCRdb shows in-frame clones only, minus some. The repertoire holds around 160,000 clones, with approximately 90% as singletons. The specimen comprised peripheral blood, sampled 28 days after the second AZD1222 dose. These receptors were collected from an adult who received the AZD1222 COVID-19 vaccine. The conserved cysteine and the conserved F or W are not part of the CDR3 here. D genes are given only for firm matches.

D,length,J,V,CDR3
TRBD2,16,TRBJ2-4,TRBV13,ASSPGLAGGRGKNIQY
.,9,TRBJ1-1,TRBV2,ASSAGIGAF
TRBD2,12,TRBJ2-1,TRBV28,ASSLGRAGYEQF
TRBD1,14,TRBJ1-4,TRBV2,ASSADTGVANEKLF
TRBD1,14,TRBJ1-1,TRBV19,ASSIDRNRGRTEAF
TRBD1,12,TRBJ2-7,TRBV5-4,ASSSPGQGYEQY
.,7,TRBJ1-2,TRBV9,ASKAGYT
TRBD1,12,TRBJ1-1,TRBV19,ASRKTGGRTEAF
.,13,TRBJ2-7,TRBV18,ASSPPFWGRGEQY
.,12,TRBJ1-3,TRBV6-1,ASSEAGGRNTIY
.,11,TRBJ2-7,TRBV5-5,ASNDLSSYEQY
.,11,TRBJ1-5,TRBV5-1,ASSPNPDSAQH